The rows below give T cell receptor beta chains drawn from one sample of a study of CD8 T cells in Susac syndrome. TCRdb reprocessed the immunoSEQ multiplex PCR reads via MiXCR and lists one record per CDR3 protein. Of some 150,000 distinct CDR3 sequences in the sample, roughly 95% are singletons; the top ten hold 0.15% to 0.2%. Specimen: CD4+ T cells from PBMCs. All receptors come from a human donor with Susac syndrome. Both conserved end residues are part of each CDR3. Size is omitted from some rows. Given values are once, few, many or a class for expanded clones.

abundance	v_gene	j_gene	CDR3aa
-	TRBV29-1	TRBJ2-5	CSVPRAETQYF
few	TRBV20-1	TRBJ2-7	CSAKPGTSGYEQYF
-	TRBV12-3/TRBV12-4	TRBJ2-1	CASIQTSGGNEQFF
-	TRBV29-1	TRBJ1-4	CSVVAATNEKLFF
-	TRBV9	TRBJ1-5	CASSVGQGSFQPQHF
-	TRBV5-1	TRBJ1-2	CASSTTAEYGYTF
-	TRBV6-2/TRBV6-3	TRBJ2-3	CASQDPGWTTDTQYF
once	TRBV29-1	TRBJ2-2	CSPWGGREVKNTGELFF
-	TRBV15	TRBJ1-2	CATSPGFGYGYTF
-	TRBV4-3	TRBJ2-1	CASSQDAGQGYNEQFF
-	TRBV5-1	TRBJ1-1	CASSLLTGGNTEAFF
-	TRBV2	TRBJ1-1	CASSETGVNTEAFF
-	TRBV12-3/TRBV12-4	TRBJ1-1	CASSWGPNTEAFF
-	TRBV25-1	TRBJ2-7	CASNKAGGLYEQYF
-	TRBV29-1	TRBJ1-2	CSVGDGLYTF
-	TRBV5-1	TRBJ2-1	CASSLAGGLSYNEQFF
-	TRBV4-2	TRBJ2-3	CASGGGGVDTQYF
-	TRBV12-2	TRBJ1-6	CASPYKGPHF
-	TRBV3-1	TRBJ2-7	CASSRYYEQYF
-	TRBV24-1	TRBJ2-6	CATSPGQHSGANVLTF
-	TRBV3-1	TRBJ2-5	CASSLSAGGQETQYF
-	TRBV19	TRBJ2-2	CASGGHMNTGELFF
-	TRBV12-3/TRBV12-4	TRBJ1-1	CASSAKGNTEAFF
-	TRBV19	TRBJ1-2	CASSNEGGNVGYTF
-	TRBV6-6	TRBJ1-2	CASSLTTAYGYTF
-	TRBV20-1	TRBJ1-2	CSAEERGPNYGYTF
-	TRBV7-6	TRBJ2-3	CASSLRERTDTSTDTQYF
-	TRBV20-1	TRBJ2-1	CSARASGPHNEQFF
-	TRBV29-1	TRBJ2-7	CSVSGEPRSSYEQYF
-	TRBV25-1	TRBJ1-4	CASSSPAGAEKLFF
-	TRBV20-1	TRBJ1-3	CSARSGSGNTIYF
-	TRBV12-3/TRBV12-4	TRBJ1-1	CASTTDEGREAFF
-	TRBV4-3	TRBJ2-7	CASSQDTGGMVYEQYF
-	TRBV12-3/TRBV12-4	TRBJ1-2	CASSDPGQGVWGYTF
-	TRBV3-1	TRBJ2-7	CASSQDRLAGDEQYF
-	TRBV5-1	TRBJ2-1	CASSTGLATNEQFF
-	TRBV6-2/TRBV6-3	TRBJ2-5	CASSLVGVSETQYF
-	TRBV4-1	TRBJ2-5	CASSSGTSDGETQYF
-	TRBV11-2	TRBJ2-1	CASSLFGLAGGQSALANEQFF
-	TRBV9	TRBJ2-3	CASSVASGGAGTDTQYF
-	TRBV25-1	TRBJ2-3	CASSTTDTQYF
-	TRBV5-1	TRBJ2-3	CASNLQGAVTDTQYF
-	TRBV18	TRBJ1-1	CASSPLSKGSTEAFF
-	TRBV12-3/TRBV12-4	TRBJ1-2	CASSPDPGGYTF
-	TRBV29-1	TRBJ2-3	CSVAGLGADTQYF
-	TRBV7-6	TRBJ2-5	CASSPRAETQYF
-	TRBV29-1	TRBJ1-1	CSVTLLNTEAFF
-	TRBV19	TRBJ2-4	CATRGADIQYF
-	TRBV7-3	TRBJ2-1	CASSKPGNEQFF
-	TRBV11-3	TRBJ2-1	CASSSKGLAGGGEQFF
-	TRBV9	TRBJ1-5	CASSVAPEKPQHF
once	TRBV2	TRBJ1-1	CASSAGGAGTEAFF
-	TRBV29-1	TRBJ1-4	CSVYQTAGEKLFF
-	TRBV5-1	TRBJ2-7	CASSFGGTASSYEQYF
-	TRBV20-1	TRBJ2-3	CSASAGPSLYTQYF
once	TRBV5-6	TRBJ2-5	CASSLAEGGTQYF
-	TRBV29-1	TRBJ2-1	CSVRWRTNRNEQFF